This T cell receptor beta chain was obtained from a study of control samples from healthy donors and cancer patients. The repertoire was sequenced with immunoSEQ multiplex PCR; TCRdb's copy has only in-frame clones and lacks some. The table records approximately 130,000 clones, about nine tenths of them present only once. This clone was picked up a small number of times. This CDR3 spans 14 amino acids. CDR1 MNHEY and CDR2 SMNVEV come from the germline V gene (reference sequence). Trimming cost V 2 bases and J 4 bases; bases outside gene matches: 2. Material for sequencing was blood. This receptor was identified in a man aged 35-49 years in good health. This chain joins TRBV27 and TRBJ2-1, with TRBD1 identical over 7 bases. The CDR3 DNA is TGTGCCAGCAGTTTAGGACAGGTTTACAATGAGCAGTTCTTC. Protein: CASSLGQVYNEQFF.